This T cell receptor beta chain came from a study of blood T cells in healthy people across ages. Healthy Russian Caucasian donors spanned ages roughly 6 to 100 years. The total RNA that was extracted per sample amounted to at least 5 micrograms. This clonotype was counted a single time. What it binds is unknown. A sample-barcoded 5' primer and a J-beta primer mix were used in a second PCR of about 7 to 12 cycles. One entry per CDR3 protein results from TCRdb running MiXCR on the 5' RACE reads. The sample includes approximately 2,000,000 distinct CDR3 sequences, approximately 40% of them seen just once. V was clipped by 3 bases and J by 1 base, with 7 bases between them. The CDR3 length is 14 residues. CDR1 LNHNV and CDR2 YYDKDF come from the germline V gene (reference sequence). Study-wide results and limits: Naive T cell percentage showed a strong correlation with the diversity of TCR beta. Nothing was known about donor CMV status, and this possibly confounded expanded clonotype changes.

Input material: blood. The receptor was isolated from a human donor in good health. V gene TRBV15 combines with J gene TRBJ2-1; D unresolved. In nucleotides, the CDR3 is TGTGCCACCAGCAGCTCCAGGTCCTACAATGAGCAGTTCTTC. Translating it yields CATSSSRSYNEQFF.